In its sample, the clone carrying this TCR beta chain was seen many times. Time point in this sample: pre-sensitization, week 0. Sample treatment: therapeutic diphenylcyclopropenone sensitization with weekly scalp DPC. Prior to application of each patch test, blood was drawn. Sample donors consisted of patients with alopecia, aged 18 to 70 years, who were suitable for DPC. Total RNA came from unfractionated whole blood. The sample comes from a study of human T cells and chemical hapten exposure. Across the whole study: Each patch test put 0.01% DPC on the upper back, and results were read at 6 days.

The germline V and J ends were trimmed by 5 bases and 0 bases, with 8 bases remaining between them. CDR3 length equals 15 residues. Germline V lookup: CDR1 MNHEY, CDR2 SVGAGI. TCRdb re-derived calls from the RACE reads in MiXCR, one entry per CDR3 protein. The table records 300,000 to 450,000 distinct CDR3 sequences, approximately 5.1% of them present only once. This specimen was whole blood, taken in connection with sensitization to the hapten diphenylcyclopropenone (DPC). This receptor was identified in a woman in her fifties or sixties with alopecia areata. Some clones in this sample may be carry-over from other donors' samples. The chain has TRBV6-5 and TRBJ2-6; D gene ambiguous. This CDR3 reads CASSNPGSGANVLTF. In DNA form, the CDR3 reads TGTGCCAGCAGTAATCCGGGCTCTGGGGCCAACGTCCTGACTTTC.